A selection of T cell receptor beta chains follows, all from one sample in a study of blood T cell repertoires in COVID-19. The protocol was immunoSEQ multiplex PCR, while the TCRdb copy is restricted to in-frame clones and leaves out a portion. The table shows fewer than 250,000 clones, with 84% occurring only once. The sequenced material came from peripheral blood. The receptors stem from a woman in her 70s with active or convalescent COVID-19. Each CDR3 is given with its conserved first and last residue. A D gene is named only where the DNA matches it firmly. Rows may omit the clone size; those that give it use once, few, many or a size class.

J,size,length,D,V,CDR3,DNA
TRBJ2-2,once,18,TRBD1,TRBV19,CASRAWTGGIGNTGELFF,TGTGCCAGTAGGGCCTGGACAGGGGGAATAGGGAACACCGGGGAGCTGTTTTTT
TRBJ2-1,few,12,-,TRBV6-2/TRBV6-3,CASSSSLNEQFF,TGTGCCAGCAGTTCCTCTCTCAATGAGCAGTTCTTC
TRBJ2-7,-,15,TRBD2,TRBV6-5,CASSRGAGGLDEQYF,TGTGCCAGCAGTCGGGGAGCGGGAGGGCTTGACGAGCAGTACTTC
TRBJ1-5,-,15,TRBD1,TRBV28,CASRRQGPSNQPQHF,TGTGCCAGCAGAAGACAGGGTCCTAGCAATCAGCCCCAGCATTTT
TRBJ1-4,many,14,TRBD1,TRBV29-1,CSVRGVATNEKLFF,TGCAGCGTCAGGGGGGTTGCAACTAATGAAAAACTGTTTTTT
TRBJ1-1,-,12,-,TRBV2,CASSRTRGEAFF,TGTGCCAGCAGTCGGACCAGGGGTGAAGCTTTCTTT
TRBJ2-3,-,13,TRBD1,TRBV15,CATSRTGGDTQYF,TGTGCCACCAGCAGGACAGGGGGAGATACGCAGTATTTT
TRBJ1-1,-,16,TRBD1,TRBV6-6,CASSTRTGATNTEAFF,TGTGCCAGCAGTACCCGGACAGGGGCGACGAACACTGAAGCTTTCTTT
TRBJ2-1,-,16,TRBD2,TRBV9,CASSVAVAGGFNEQFF,TGTGCCAGCAGCGTAGCCGTAGCGGGAGGCTTTAATGAGCAGTTCTTC
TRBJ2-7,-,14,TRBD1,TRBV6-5,CASSTTGEVHEQYF,TGTGCCAGCAGCACGACAGGGGAGGTTCACGAGCAGTACTTC
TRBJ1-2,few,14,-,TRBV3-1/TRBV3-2,CASSPLEGSYGYTF,TGTGCCAGCAGCCCGTTAGAGGGATCCTATGGCTACACCTTC
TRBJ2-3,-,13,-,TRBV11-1,CASSHRDARTQYF,TGTGCCAGCAGTCACAGGGACGCAAGGACGCAGTATTTT
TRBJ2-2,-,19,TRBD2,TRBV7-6,CASTSRPASGKGRAGELFF,TGTGCCAGCACGTCCAGGCCGGCTAGCGGGAAGGGAAGAGCCGGGGAGCTGTTTTTT
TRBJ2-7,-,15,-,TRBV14,CASSQDWYRGGEQYF,TGTGCCAGCAGCCAAGATTGGTACAGGGGAGGCGAGCAGTACTTC
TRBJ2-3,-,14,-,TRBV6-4,CASSDEGGTDTQYF,TGTGCCAGCAGTGACGAGGGCGGCACAGATACGCAGTATTTT
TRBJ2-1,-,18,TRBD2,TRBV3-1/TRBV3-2,CASSQESLAGGPGNEQFF,TGTGCCAGCAGCCAAGAATCCCTAGCGGGAGGGCCGGGCAATGAGCAGTTCTTC
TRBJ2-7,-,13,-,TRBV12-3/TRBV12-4,CASSLRDSHEQYF,TGTGCCAGCAGTCTCAGGGATTCCCACGAGCAGTACTTC
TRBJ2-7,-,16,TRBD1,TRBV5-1,CASSRNKDRGHYEQYF,TGCGCCAGCAGCCGAAACAAGGACAGGGGGCACTACGAGCAGTACTTC
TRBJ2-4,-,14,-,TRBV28,CASQSGEAKNIQYF,TGTGCCAGCCAAAGCGGAGAAGCCAAAAACATTCAGTACTTC
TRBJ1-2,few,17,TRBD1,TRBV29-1,CSIIDPLPTGFNYGYTF,TGCAGCATAATTGACCCCCTCCCGACAGGGTTTAACTATGGCTACACCTTC
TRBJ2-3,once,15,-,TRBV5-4,CASSPQGIAGDTQYF,TGTGCCAGCAGCCCTCAAGGTATCGCGGGGGATACGCAGTATTTT
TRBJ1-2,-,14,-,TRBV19,CASSISMTGYGYTF,TGTGCCAGTAGTATTTCTATGACAGGATATGGCTACACCTTC
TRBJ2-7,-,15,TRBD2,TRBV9,CASSLAGGPEYEQYF,TGTGCCAGCAGCTTAGCGGGAGGGCCGGAATACGAGCAGTACTTC
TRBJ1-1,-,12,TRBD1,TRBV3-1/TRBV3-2,CASSYSLRGRYF,TGTGCCAGCAGCTACTCTTTGAGGGGGCGGTACTTT
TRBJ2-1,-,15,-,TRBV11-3,CASSVDFTPMNEQFF,TGTGCCAGCAGCGTAGACTTCACACCCATGAATGAGCAGTTCTTC
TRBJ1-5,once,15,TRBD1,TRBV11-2,CASSGQGQGRQPQHF,TGTGCCAGCAGCGGACAGGGACAGGGACGGCAGCCCCAGCATTTT
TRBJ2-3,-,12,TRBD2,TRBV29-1,CSVAGRADTQYF,TGCAGCGTTGCGGGGAGGGCAGATACGCAGTATTTT
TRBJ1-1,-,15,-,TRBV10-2,CASSGEQSLNTEAFF,TGCGCCAGCAGTGGGGAGCAGTCCTTGAACACTGAAGCTTTCTTT
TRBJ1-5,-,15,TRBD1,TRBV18,CASSRAGQVHQPQHF,TGTGCCAGCTCACGCGCCGGACAGGTTCATCAGCCCCAGCATTTT
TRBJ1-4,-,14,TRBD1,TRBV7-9,CASSIGQGAGKLFF,TGTGCCAGCAGCATTGGACAGGGGGCAGGAAAACTGTTTTTT
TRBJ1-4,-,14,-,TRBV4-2,CASSQPTQGDGLFF,TGTGCCAGCAGCCAACCTACTCAAGGGGATGGACTGTTTTTT
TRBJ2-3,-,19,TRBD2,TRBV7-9,CASSFSGRGARRGTDTQYF,TGTGCCAGCAGCTTTAGCGGGAGGGGGGCCCGGCGCGGCACAGATACGCAGTATTTT
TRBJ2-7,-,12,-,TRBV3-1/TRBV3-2,CASSQGVGGKYF,TGTGCCAGCAGCCAAGGGGTAGGAGGGAAGTACTTC
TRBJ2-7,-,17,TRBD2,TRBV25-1,CASSVGLMAGVLYEQYF,TGTGCCAGCAGTGTGGGGCTAATGGCGGGAGTACTCTACGAGCAGTACTTC
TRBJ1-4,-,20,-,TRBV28,CASSPMFPQVPEATNEKLFF,TGTGCCAGCAGTCCCATGTTCCCACAGGTCCCGGAAGCAACTAATGAAAAACTGTTTTTT
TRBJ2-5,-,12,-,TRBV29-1,CSVTSLQETQYF,TGCAGCGTTACTAGCTTACAAGAGACCCAGTACTTC
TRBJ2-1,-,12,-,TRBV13,CASSTRRGEQFF,TGTGCCAGCAGCACTCGGAGGGGTGAGCAGTTCTTC
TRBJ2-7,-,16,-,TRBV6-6,CASSYSSGGGDRQQYF,TGTGCCAGCAGTTACTCGTCCGGGGGTGGGGATAGACAGCAGTACTTC